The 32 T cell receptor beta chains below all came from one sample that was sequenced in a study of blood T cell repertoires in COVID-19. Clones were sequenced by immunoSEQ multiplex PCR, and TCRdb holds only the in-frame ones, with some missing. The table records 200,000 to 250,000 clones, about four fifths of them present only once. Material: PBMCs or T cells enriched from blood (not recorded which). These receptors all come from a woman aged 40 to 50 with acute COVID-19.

CDR3: CASSGDFPVYEQYF. CDR3 nucleotide sequence: TGTGCCAGCAGTGGGGACTTCCCCGTCTACGAGCAGTACTTC. V usage is TRBV6-2 or TRBV6-3 and J usage is TRBJ2-7; perhaps TRBD2 as D (6 bases). There are 14 residues in the CDR3. The germline CDR1 and CDR2 sequences are MNHEY and SVGEGT. V gave up 5 bases and J gave up 3 bases, with 14 bases separating them.

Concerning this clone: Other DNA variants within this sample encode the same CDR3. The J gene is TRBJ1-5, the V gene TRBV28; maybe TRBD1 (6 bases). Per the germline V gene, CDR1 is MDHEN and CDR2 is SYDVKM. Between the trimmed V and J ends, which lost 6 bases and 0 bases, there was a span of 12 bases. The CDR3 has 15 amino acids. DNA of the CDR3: TGTGCCAGCAGCTCTGGACAGTATAGCAATCAGCCCCAGCATTTT. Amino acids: CASSSGQYSNQPQHF.

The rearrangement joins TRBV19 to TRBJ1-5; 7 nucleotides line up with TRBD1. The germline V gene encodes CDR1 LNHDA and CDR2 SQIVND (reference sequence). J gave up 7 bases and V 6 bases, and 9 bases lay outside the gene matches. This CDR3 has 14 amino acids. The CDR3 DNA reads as TGTGCCAGTAGCGACAGGGCTGGTAAGCAGCCCCAGCATTTT. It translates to CASSDRAGKQPQHF. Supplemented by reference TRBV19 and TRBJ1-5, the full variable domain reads DGGITQSPKYLFRKEGQNVTLSCEQNLNHDAMYWYRQDPGQGLRLIYYSQIVNDFQKGDIAEGYSVSREKKESFPLTVTSAQKNPTAFYLCASSDRAGKQPQHFGDGTRLSIL.

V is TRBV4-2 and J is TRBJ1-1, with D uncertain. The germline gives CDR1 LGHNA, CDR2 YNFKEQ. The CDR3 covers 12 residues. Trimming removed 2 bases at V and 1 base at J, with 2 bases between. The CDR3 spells CASSQQNTEAFF. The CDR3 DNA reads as TGTGCCAGCAGCCAACAGAACACTGAAGCTTTCTTT.

The DNA for the CDR3 is TGTGCCAGCAGCCTAGGCGCTAGCGGGTGGGTAGATACGCAGTATTTT. Translating it yields CASSLGASGWVDTQYF. This sequence joins TRBV7-8 and TRBJ2-3, with 8 bases that match TRBD2. Germline assignment: CDR1 SGHVS and CDR2 FQNEAQ. The V and J ends lost 5 bases and 5 bases, in that order; junction bases with no gene match: 12. This CDR3 is 16 amino acids long.

CDR3 residues: CASSVFSSGNEQFF. In nucleotides, the CDR3 is TGTGCCAGCAGCGTATTCTCTAGCGGAAATGAGCAGTTCTTC. The chain is built from TRBV13 and TRBJ2-1; 7 nucleotides line up with TRBD2. The V gene's germline CDR1 is PRHDT and CDR2 FYEKMQ (reference sequence). V was pared by 5 bases and J by 7 bases, with 8 bases of the junction left unmatched. This CDR3 is 14 amino acids long.

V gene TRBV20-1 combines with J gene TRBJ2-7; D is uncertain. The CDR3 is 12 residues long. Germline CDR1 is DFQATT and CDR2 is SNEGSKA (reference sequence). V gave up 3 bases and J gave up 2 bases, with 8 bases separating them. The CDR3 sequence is CSASASTYEQYF. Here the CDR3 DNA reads TGCAGTGCTAGTGCTTCTACCTACGAGCAGTACTTC.

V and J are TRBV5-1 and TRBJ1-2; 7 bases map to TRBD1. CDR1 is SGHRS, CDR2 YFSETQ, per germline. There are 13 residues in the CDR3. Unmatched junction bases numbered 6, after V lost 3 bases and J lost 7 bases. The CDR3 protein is CASSSSRQGGYTF. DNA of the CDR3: TGCGCCAGCAGCTCCTCCAGACAGGGTGGCTACACCTTC.

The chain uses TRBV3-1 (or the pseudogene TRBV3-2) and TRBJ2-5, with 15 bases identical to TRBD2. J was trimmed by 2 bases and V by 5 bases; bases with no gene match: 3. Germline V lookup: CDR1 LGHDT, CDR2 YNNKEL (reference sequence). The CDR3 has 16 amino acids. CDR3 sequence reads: CASSFGLAGGQETQYF. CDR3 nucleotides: TGTGCCAGCAGCTTCGGACTAGCGGGGGGGCAAGAGACCCAGTACTTC.

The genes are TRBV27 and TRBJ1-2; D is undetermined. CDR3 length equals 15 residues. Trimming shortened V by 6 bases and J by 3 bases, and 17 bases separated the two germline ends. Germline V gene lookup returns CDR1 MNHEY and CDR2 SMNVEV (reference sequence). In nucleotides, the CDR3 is TGTGCCAGCAGCCCGACCGATGGAGGTGACTATGGCTACACCTTC. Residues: CASSPTDGGDYGYTF.

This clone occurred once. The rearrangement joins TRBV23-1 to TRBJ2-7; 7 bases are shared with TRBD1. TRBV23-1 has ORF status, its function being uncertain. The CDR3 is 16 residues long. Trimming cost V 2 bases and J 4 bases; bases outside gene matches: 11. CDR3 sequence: CASSQPGQPTSYEQYF. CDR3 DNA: TGCGCCAGCAGTCAACCGGGACAGCCTACTTCGTACGAGCAGTACTTC.

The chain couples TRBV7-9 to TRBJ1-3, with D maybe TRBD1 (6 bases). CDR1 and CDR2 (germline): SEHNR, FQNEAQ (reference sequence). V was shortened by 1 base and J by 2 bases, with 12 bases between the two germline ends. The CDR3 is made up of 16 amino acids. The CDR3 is CASSLGRGLPGNTIYF. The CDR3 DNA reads TGTGCCAGCAGCTTAGGCAGGGGCCTTCCTGGAAACACCATATATTTT. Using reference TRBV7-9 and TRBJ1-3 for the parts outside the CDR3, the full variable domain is DTGVSQNPRHKITKRGQNVTFRCDPISEHNRLYWYRQTLGQGPEFLTYFQNEAQLEKSRLLSDRFSAERPKGSFSTLEIQRTEQGDSAMYLCASSLGRGLPGNTIYFGEGSWLTVV.

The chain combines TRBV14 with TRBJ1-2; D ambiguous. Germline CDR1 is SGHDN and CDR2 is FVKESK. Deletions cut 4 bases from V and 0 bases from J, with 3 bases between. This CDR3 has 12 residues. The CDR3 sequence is CASSLANYGYTF. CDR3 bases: TGTGCCAGCAGCCTAGCTAACTATGGCTACACCTTC.

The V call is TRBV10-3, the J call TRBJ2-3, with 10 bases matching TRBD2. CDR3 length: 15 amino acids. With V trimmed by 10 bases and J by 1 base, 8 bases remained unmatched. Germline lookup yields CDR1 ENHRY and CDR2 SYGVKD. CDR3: CASTSGEDRTDTQYF. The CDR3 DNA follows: TGTGCCAGTACTAGCGGGGAAGACCGCACAGATACGCAGTATTTT.

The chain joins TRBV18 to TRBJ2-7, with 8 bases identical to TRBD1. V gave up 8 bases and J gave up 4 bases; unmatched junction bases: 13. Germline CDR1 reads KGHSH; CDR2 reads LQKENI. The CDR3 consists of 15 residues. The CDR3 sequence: CASTKGPGGSYEQYF. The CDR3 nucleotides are TGTGCCAGCACCAAGGGCCCAGGGGGCAGTTACGAGCAGTACTTC.

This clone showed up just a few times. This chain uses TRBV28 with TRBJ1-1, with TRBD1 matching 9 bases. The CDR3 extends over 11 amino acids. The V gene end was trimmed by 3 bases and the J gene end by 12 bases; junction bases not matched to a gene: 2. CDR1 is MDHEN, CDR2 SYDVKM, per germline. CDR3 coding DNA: TGTGCCAGCAGTTTCGACAGGGGGACTTTCTTT. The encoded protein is CASSFDRGTFF.

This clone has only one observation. CDR3 bases: TGTGCCAGCAGCTCCCAGGGTTATAATGGCTACACCTTC. Translation: CASSSQGYNGYTF. The gene calls are TRBV7-2 and TRBJ1-2, with a possible D match to TRBD1 (5 bases). The CDR3 has 13 amino acids. Trimming took 4 bases from V and 6 from J, leaving 12 bases between them. Germline V gene sequence: CDR1 SGHTA, CDR2 FQGNSA.

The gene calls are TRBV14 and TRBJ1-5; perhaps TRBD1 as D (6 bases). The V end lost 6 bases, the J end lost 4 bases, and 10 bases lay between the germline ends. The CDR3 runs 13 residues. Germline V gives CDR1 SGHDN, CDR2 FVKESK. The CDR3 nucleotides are TGTGCCAGCAGTCTTACAGGGAATCAGCCCCAGCATTTT. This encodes CASSLTGNQPQHF.

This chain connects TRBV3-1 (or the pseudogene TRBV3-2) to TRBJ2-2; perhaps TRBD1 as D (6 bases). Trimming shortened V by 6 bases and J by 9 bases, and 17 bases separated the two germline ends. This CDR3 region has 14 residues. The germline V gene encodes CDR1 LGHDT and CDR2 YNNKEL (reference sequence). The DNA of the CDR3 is TGTGCCAGCAGGCAAACCAGGGGCCTGTGGGAGCTGTTTTTT. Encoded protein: CASRQTRGLWELFF.

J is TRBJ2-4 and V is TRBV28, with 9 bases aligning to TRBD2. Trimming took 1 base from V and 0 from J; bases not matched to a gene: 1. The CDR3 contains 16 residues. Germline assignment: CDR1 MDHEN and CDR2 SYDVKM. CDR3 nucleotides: TGTGCCAGCAGTTTATCAGCGGGAGGAGCCAAAAACATTCAGTACTTC. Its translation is CASSLSAGGAKNIQYF.

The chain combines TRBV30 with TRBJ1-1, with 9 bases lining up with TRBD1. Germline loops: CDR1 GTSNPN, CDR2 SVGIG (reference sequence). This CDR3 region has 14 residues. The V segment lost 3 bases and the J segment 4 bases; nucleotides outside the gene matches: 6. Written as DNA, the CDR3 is TGTGCCTGGAGCCTTACAGGGGGCGTCACTGAAGCTTTCTTT. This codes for CAWSLTGGVTEAFF. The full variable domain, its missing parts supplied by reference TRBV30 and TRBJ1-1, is SQTIHQWPATLVQPVGSPLSLECTVEGTSNPNLYWYRQAAGRGLQLLFYSVGIGQISSEVPQNLSASRPQDRQFILSSKKLLLSDSGFYLCAWSLTGGVTEAFFGQGTRLTVV.

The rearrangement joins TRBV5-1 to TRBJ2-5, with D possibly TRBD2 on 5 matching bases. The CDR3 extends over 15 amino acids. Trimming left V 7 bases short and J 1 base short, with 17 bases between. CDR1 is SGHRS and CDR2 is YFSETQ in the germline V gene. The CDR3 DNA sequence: TGCGCCAGCCAGTCTGCGGGCTTTAGCCAAGAGACCCAGTACTTC. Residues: CASQSAGFSQETQYF.

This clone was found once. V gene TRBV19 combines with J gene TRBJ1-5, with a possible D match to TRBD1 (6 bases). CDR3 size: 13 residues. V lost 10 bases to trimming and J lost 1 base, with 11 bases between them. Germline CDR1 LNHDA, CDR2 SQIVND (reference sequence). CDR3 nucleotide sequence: TGTGCCACTAAAACAGGGAGCAATCAGCCCCAGCATTTT. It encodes CATKTGSNQPQHF. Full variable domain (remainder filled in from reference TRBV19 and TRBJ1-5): DGGITQSPKYLFRKEGQNVTLSCEQNLNHDAMYWYRQDPGQGLRLIYYSQIVNDFQKGDIAEGYSVSREKKESFPLTVTSAQKNPTAFYLCATKTGSNQPQHFGDGTRLSIL.

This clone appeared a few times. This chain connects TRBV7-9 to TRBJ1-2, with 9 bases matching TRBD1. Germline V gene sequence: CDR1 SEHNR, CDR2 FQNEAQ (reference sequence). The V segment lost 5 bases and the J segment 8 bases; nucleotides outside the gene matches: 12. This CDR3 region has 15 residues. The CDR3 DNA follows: TGTGCCAGCAGCCCGGGACAGGGAGAATCAGGGGGCTACACCTTC. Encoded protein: CASSPGQGESGGYTF.

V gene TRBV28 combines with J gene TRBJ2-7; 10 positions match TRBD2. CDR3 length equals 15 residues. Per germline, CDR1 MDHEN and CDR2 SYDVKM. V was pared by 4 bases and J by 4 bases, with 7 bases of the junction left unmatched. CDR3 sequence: CASSSAGGGSYEQYF. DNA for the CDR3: TGTGCCAGCAGTTCAGCGGGAGGGGGGTCGTACGAGCAGTACTTC. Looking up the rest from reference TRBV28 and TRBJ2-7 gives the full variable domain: DVKVTQSSRYLVKRTGEKVFLECVQDMDHENMFWYRQDPGLGLRLIYFSYDVKMKEKGDIPEGYSVSREKKERFSLILESASTNQTSMYLCASSSAGGGSYEQYFGPGTRLTVT.

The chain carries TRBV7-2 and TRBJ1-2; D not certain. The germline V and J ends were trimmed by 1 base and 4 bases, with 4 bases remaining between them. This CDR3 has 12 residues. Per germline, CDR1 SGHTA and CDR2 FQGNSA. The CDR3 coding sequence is TGTGCCAGCAGCTTAGACAGCTATGGCTACACCTTC. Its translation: CASSLDSYGYTF.

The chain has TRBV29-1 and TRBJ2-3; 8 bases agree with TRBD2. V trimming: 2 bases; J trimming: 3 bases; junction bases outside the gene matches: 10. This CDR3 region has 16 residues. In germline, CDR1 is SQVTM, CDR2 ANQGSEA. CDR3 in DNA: TGCAGCGTTGAACCGTTAGCGGGGATGGATACAGATACGCAGTATTTT. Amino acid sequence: CSVEPLAGMDTDTQYF.

CDR3 DNA: TGTGCCAGCAGTCCGCGCAGCGGGAGGTTATATGAGCAGTTCTTC. Translation gives CASSPRSGRLYEQFF. V is TRBV28 and J is TRBJ2-1, with TRBD2 identical over 9 bases. The CDR3 is 15 amino acids. The germline gives CDR1 MDHEN, CDR2 SYDVKM. The trim removed 5 bases at V and 8 bases at J, leaving 10 bases unmatched.

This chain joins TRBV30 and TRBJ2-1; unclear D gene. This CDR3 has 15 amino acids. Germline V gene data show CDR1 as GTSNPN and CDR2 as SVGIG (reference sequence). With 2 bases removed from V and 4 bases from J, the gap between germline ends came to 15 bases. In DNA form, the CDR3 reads TGTGCCTGGAGTATACAAAGTGGGCTGTACAATGAGCAGTTCTTC. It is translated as CAWSIQSGLYNEQFF.

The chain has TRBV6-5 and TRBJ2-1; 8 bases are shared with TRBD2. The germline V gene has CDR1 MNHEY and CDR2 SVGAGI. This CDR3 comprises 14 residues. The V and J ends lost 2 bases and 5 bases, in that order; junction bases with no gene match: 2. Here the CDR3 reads CASSYRRGDNEQFF. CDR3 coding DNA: TGTGCCAGCAGTTACCGGCGGGGGGACAATGAGCAGTTCTTC.

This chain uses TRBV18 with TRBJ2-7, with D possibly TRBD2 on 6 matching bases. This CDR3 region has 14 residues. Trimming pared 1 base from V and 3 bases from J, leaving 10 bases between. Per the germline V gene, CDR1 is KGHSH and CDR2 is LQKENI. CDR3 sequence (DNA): TGTGCCAGCTCACCACGCGGGGTCGGCTACGAGCAGTACTTC. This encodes CASSPRGVGYEQYF.

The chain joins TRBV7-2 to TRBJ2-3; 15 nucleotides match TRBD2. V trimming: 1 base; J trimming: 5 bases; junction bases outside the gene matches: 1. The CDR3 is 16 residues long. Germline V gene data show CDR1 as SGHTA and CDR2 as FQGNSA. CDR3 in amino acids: CASSLGTSGRVDTQYF. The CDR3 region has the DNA TGTGCCAGCAGCTTAGGGACTAGCGGGAGGGTAGATACGCAGTATTTT.